One T cell receptor (beta chain) is described in this entry. What it binds is not known. The source of the sample is a study of memory CD4+ T cells and cytomegalovirus serostatus. Study results and caveats: CMV serostatus prediction reached median AUC 0.95, or 0.91 with US-trained model. About 40% of the roughly 160 known CMV-associated TCRbeta sequences appeared in CD4+ memory.

Single viable CD3+CD4+CD8-CD45RO+ cells were sorted as the memory CD4+ T cells. CMV serostatus came from serum IgG against pp150, pp28, p38, p52. The CDR3 covers 16 residues. V was pared by 0 bases and J by 2 bases, with 13 bases between. Germline lookup yields CDR1 SGHRS and CDR2 YFSETQ. TCRdb's table, derived via immunoSEQ multiplex PCR, lists solely in-frame clones and lacks some. The sample consists of tens of thousands of clones, around 83% of them appearing once. This chain uses TRBV5-1 with TRBJ2-3; a possible D gene is TRBD2 (5 bases). The sequenced sample was memory CD4+ T cells from blood. This receptor was identified in an adult in good health and CMV-seronegative. CDR3 nucleotide sequence: TGCGCCAGCAGCTTGGGAGAGGGTCTTATCACAGATACGCAGTATTTT. Protein: CASSLGEGLITDTQYF.